This TCR beta chain was identified during a study of vaccination and CD4 T cells after COVID-19. Whole-study context: Post-vaccine sample collection happened at a median of roughly 72 days after dose two, ranging 14 to 241. A CEFX pool, an HIV-1 Nef pool, or else no peptide went into the control cultures. Study results and caveats: Counts of SARS-CoV-2-reactive clonotypes had a median that went from about 20 to 38, a nonsignificant change.

Concerning this clonotype: Its antigen is as yet unknown.

Sequencing of DNA taken from cultured CD4+ T cells relied on the Oncomine TCR Beta short-read assay. Using its own MiXCR run on the PCR reads, TCRdb lists one record per CDR3 protein. The sample shows roughly 15,000 distinct CDR3 sequences, roughly 59% of them seen only once. The length of the CDR3 is 14 residues. Germline V gene data show CDR1 as DFQATT and CDR2 as SNEGSKA (reference sequence). Losses at the gene ends were 1 base for V and 9 bases for J; bases not matched to a gene: 6. Treatment in this sample: approximately nine-day PBMC culture with coronavirus spike peptide pools or control peptides (ViraFEST assay).

The V and J genes are TRBV20-1 and TRBJ2-1; TRBD2 matches 10 bases. This clonotype was sampled from a human donor who had recovered from COVID-19. This specimen consisted of CD4+ T cells from blood, cultured in vitro, obtained after SARS-CoV-2 vaccination. In DNA form, the CDR3 reads TGCAGTGCTAGAGCAGCGGGAGGGCCGGGTGAGCAGTTCTTC. Translating it yields CSARAAGGPGEQFF.